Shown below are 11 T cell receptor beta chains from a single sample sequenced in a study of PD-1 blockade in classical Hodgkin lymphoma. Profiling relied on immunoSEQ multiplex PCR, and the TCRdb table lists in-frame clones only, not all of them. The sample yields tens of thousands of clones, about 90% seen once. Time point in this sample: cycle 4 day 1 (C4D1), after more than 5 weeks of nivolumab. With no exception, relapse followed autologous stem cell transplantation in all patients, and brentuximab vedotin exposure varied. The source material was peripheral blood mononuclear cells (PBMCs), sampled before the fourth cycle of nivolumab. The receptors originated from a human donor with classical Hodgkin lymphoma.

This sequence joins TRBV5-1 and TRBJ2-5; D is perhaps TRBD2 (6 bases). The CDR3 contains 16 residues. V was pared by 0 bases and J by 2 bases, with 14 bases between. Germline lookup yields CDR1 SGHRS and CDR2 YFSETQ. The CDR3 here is CASSLATGEYQETQYF. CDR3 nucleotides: TGCGCCAGCAGCTTGGCGACGGGGGAGTATCAAGAGACCCAGTACTTC. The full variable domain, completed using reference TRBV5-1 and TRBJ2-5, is KAGVTQTPRYLIKTRGQQVTLSCSPISGHRSVSWYQQTPGQGLQFLFEYFSETQRNKGNFPGRFSGRQFSNSRSEMNVSTLELGDSALYLCASSLATGEYQETQYFGPGTRLLVL.

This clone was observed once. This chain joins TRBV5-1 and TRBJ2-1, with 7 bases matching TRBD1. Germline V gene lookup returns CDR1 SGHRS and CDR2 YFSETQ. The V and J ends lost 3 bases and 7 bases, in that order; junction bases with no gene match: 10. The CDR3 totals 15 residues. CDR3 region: CASSSGGTAKNEQFF. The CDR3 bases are TGCGCCAGCAGCTCGGGTGGGACAGCAAAAAATGAGCAGTTCTTC.

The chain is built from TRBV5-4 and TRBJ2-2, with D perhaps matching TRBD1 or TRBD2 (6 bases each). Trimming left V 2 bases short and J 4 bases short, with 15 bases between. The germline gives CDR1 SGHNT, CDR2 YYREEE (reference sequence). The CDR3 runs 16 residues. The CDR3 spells CASSLKRGQGTGELFF. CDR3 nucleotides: TGTGCCAGCAGCTTAAAACGGGGGCAAGGCACCGGGGAGCTGTTTTTT.

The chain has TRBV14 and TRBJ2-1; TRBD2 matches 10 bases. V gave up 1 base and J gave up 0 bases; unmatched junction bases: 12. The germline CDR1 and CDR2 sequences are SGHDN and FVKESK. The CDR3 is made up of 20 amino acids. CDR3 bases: TGTGCCAGCAGCCAAGTTTTATCTAGCGGGGGCTGGGGCTCCTACAATGAGCAGTTCTTC. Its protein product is CASSQVLSSGGWGSYNEQFF.

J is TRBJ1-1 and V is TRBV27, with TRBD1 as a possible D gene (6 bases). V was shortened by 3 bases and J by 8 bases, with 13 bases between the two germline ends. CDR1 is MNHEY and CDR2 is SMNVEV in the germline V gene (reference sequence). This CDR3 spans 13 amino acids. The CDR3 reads CASSLGAGGEAFF. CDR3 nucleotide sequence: TGTGCCAGCAGTTTGGGGGCCGGAGGGGAAGCTTTCTTT.

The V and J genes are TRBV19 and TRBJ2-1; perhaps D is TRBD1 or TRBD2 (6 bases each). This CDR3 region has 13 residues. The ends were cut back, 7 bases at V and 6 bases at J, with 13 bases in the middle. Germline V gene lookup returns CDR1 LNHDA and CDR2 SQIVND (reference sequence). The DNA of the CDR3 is TGTGCCAGTACTGGGGGGCCCCTCAATGAGCAGTTCTTC. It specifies CASTGGPLNEQFF.

The CDR3 loop reads CASRPPGANYGYTF. Written as DNA, the CDR3 is TGTGCCAGCAGGCCCCCGGGGGCCAACTATGGCTACACCTTC. The V call is TRBV7-9, the J call TRBJ1-2; D is possibly TRBD1 (6 bases). V lost 6 bases and J lost 2, with 13 bases in between. From germline, CDR1 is SEHNR and CDR2 FQNEAQ (reference sequence). This CDR3 spans 14 amino acids.

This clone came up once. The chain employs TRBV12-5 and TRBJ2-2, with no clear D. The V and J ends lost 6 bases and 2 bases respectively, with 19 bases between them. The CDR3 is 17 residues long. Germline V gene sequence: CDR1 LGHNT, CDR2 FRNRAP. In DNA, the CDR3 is TGTGCTAGTGGATTCCTCCCCGGGCCCACTAACACCGGGGAGCTGTTTTTT. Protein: CASGFLPGPTNTGELFF.

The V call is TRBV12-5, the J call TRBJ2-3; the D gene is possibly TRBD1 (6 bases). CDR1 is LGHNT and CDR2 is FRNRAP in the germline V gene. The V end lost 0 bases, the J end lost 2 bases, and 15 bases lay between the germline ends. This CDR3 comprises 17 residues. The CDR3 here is CASGLVQDRYFTDTQYF. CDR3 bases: TGTGCTAGTGGTTTGGTCCAGGACAGATACTTCACAGATACGCAGTATTTT.

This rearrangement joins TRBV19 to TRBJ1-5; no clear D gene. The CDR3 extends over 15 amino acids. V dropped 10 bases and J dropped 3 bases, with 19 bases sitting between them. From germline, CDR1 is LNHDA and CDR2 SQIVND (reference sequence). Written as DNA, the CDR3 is TGTGCCACCGGTAAGGTTTCGGGTTACAATCAGCCCCAGCATTTT. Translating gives CATGKVSGYNQPQHF.

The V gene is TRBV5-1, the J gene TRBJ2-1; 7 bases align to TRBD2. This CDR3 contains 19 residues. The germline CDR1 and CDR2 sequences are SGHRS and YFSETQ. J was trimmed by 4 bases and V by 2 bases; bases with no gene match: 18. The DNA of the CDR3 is TGCGCCAGCAGCTTAGGGGTGCTGGCGGGGGAGTCCTTATACAATGAGCAGTTCTTC. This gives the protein CASSLGVLAGESLYNEQFF.